This T cell receptor (beta chain) appears in the sequencing data of a study of T-cell reconstitution after alpha-beta-depleted transplantation in children. Study-level results: High day-60 TCRbeta diversity in some patients came from surviving recipient T cells and thymic progenitors. At one year after transplant, newly produced T cells mostly accounted for T-cell counts and diversity. In patients about two months after transplant, alpha-beta T cells reportedly arose from several hundred expanded graft clones.

The library targeted TCRbeta and was prepared with unique molecular identifiers. In TCRdb, the PCR reads were re-called with MiXCR into one record per CDR3 protein. The data show about 420,000 distinct CDR3 sequences, with roughly 16% seen just once and over 25% held by the top ten. A word on this clonotype: Its cognate antigen is unknown.

Sequenced here: PBMCs, mostly from graft donor cells, sampled 360 days after TCRalphabeta/CD19-depleted stem cell transplant. The source is a boy in the first two years of life who had a stem cell transplant for Wiskott-Aldrich syndrome, so the T cells may come from the graft donor.

The CDR3 protein is CAISGSPGVPYEQYF. The CDR3 region has the DNA TGTGCCATCAGTGGGTCACCAGGGGTCCCCTACGAGCAGTACTTC. The chain joins TRBV10-3 to TRBJ2-7; TRBD1 might be the D (6 bases). V shed 4 bases and J shed 2 bases, with 15 bases lying between them. The CDR3 is made up of 15 amino acids. Germline loops: CDR1 ENHRY, CDR2 SYGVKD.